Reported below is one T cell receptor beta chain. As yet, its antigen is unknown. This entry comes from a study of cytomegalovirus exposure and HLA in healthy donors. Overall study results and limits: Accurate prediction of HLA-A and HLA-B alleles (for most subjects) was reportedly achieved from TCR beta sequences. In a later analysis, the majority of CMV-associated beta chains seemingly showed HLA restriction. Among the most significant clusters, several appeared linked to common viral pathogens in a later analysis.

With V trimmed by 0 bases and J by 4 bases, 7 bases remained unmatched. This CDR3 contains 16 residues. Germline V gene sequence: CDR1 SGHRS, CDR2 YFSETQ. The PCR contained 60 Vbeta and 13 Jbeta primers. Using immunoSEQ multiplex PCR, the repertoire was profiled, and TCRdb retains in-frame clones only, with some absent. The sample gives 250,000 or so clones, approximately 80% of which show up once; 7% to 9% is in the top ten. The sequencing input was PBMCs. The chain carries TRBV5-1 and TRBJ2-5; 9 nucleotides align to TRBD1. This TCR derives from a woman aged 55-69 years in good health and CMV-seropositive. In nucleotides, the CDR3 is TGCGCCAGCAGCTTGGCCGAGGGGGGACAGGGAGAGACCCAGTACTTC. Translated, it gives CASSLAEGGQGETQYF.